The clone carrying this TCR beta chain was recorded a few times. Its target is unknown. Each cDNA held unique molecular identifiers, and template switching gave it a universal primer site. TCRdb processed the 5' RACE reads anew with MiXCR; each CDR3 protein has one entry. Among roughly 630,000 distinct CDR3 sequences listed, just over 7% were seen once. The CDR3 has 12 amino acids. Per the germline V gene, CDR1 is SGHRS and CDR2 is YFSETQ. V shed 5 bases and J 8 bases; nucleotides not matched to a gene: 4. The source of the sample is a study of identical twins. Study-wide points: Partial confounding of zero-insertion analyses by invariant MAIT and iNKT cells was possible. Beta out-of-frame sequences showed weaker excess twin sharing. High-abundance cord blood beta clonotypes had fewer insertions; memory repertoires showed none.

These same records also appear under a second study, on yellow fever vaccine responses in identical twins.

This clonotype was obtained from a woman younger than 30 in good health. Sequenced material: PBMCs. The chain employs TRBV5-1 and TRBJ2-1; TRBD2 aligns across 7 bases. The CDR3 reads CASSRGEDEQFF. CDR3 nucleotides: TGCGCCAGCAGTCGGGGGGAAGATGAGCAGTTCTTC.